This T cell receptor beta chain was captured by sequencing in a study of control samples from healthy donors and cancer patients. Some clones are missing from TCRdb's copy, which holds only in-frame ones; the method was immunoSEQ multiplex PCR. The sample contains about 47,000 clones, roughly 80% of which appear only once. CDR1 and CDR2 (germline): MDHEN, SYDVKM. This CDR3 spans 15 amino acids. Trimming removed 2 bases at V and 2 bases at J, with 13 bases between. The gene calls are TRBV28 and TRBJ2-7, with D unresolved. Sample: blood. This sequence was found in a man between 65 and 80 years old in good health. CDR3 amino acids: CASSLGYSSPYEQYF. The CDR3 coding sequence is TGTGCCAGCAGTTTAGGGTACAGTAGCCCCTACGAGCAGTACTTC.